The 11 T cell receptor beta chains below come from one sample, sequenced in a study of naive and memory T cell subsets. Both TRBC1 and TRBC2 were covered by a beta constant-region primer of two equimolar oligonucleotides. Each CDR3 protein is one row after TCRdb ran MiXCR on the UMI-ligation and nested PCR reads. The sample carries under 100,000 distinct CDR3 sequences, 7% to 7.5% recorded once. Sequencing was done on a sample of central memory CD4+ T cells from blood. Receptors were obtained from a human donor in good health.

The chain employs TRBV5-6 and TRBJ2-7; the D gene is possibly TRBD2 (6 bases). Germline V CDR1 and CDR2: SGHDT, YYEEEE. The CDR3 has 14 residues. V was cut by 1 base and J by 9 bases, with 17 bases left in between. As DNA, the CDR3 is TGTGCCAGCAGCTTGACCGGAGGGGTTTCGGGGCAGTACTTC. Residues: CASSLTGGVSGQYF.

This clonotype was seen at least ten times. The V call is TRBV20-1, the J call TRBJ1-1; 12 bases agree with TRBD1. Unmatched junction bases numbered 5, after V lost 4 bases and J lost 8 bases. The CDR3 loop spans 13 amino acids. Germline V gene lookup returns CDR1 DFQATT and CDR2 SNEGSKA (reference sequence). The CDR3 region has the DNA TGCAGTGCTAACTCCGGGACAGGGGGCGAAGCTTTCTTT. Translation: CSANSGTGGEAFF.

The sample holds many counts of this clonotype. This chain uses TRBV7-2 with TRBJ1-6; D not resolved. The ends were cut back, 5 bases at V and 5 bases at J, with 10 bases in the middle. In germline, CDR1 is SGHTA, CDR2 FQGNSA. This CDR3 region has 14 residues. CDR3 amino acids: CASSSRMNNSPLHF. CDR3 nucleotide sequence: TGTGCCAGCAGCAGCCGGATGAATAATTCACCCCTCCACTTT.

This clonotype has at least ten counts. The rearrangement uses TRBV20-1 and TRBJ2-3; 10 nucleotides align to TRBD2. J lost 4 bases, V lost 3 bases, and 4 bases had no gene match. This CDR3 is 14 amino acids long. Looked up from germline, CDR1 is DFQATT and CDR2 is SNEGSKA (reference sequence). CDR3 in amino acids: CSARTSGFADTQYF. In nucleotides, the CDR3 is TGCAGTGCTAGGACTAGCGGGTTCGCAGATACGCAGTATTTT.

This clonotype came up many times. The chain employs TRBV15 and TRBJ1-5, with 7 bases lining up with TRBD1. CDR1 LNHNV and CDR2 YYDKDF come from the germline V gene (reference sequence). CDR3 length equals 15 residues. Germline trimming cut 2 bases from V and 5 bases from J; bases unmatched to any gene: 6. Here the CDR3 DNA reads TGTGCCACCAGCAGACTTACAGGGGTTGATCAGCCCCAGCATTTT. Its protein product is CATSRLTGVDQPQHF.

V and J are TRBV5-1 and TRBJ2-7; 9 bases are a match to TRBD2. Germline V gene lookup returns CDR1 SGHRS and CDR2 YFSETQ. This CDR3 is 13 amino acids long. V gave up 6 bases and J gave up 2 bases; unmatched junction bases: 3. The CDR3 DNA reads TGCGCCAGCACTAGCGGGGCTCCCTACGAGCAGTACTTC. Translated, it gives CASTSGAPYEQYF.

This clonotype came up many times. The CDR3 nucleotides read TGCAGTGCTATCCGGCCTGGGGGGCCCGGGGAGCTGTTTTTT. Amino acid sequence: CSAIRPGGPGELFF. This chain links TRBV20-1 with TRBJ2-2; D is possibly TRBD1 or TRBD2 (6 bases each). Germline lookup yields CDR1 DFQATT and CDR2 SNEGSKA (reference sequence). V lost 4 bases and J lost 6, with 15 bases in between. The CDR3 loop spans 14 amino acids.

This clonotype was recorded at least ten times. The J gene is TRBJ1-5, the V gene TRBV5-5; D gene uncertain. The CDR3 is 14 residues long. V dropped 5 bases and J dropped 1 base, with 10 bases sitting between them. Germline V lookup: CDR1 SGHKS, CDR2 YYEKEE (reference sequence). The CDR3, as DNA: TGTGCCAGCAGTCGAGAATTAAGCAATCAGCCCCAGCATTTT. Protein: CASSRELSNQPQHF.

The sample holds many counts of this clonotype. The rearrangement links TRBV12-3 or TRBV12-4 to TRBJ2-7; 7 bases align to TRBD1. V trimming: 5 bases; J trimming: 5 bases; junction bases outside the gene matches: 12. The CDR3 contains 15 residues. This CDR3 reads CASSPRLDRQDEQYF. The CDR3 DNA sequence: TGTGCCAGCAGTCCACGCTTGGACAGGCAAGACGAGCAGTACTTC.

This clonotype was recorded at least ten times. The CDR3 is CSAREIGGNGYEQFF. The CDR3 bases are TGCAGTGCTAGAGAGATCGGGGGTAACGGGTATGAGCAGTTCTTC. The chain employs TRBV20-1 and TRBJ2-1; a possible D gene is TRBD2 (6 bases). The CDR3 is made up of 15 amino acids. CDR1 and CDR2 (germline): DFQATT, SNEGSKA (reference sequence). The ends were cut back, 0 bases at V and 8 bases at J, with 17 bases in the middle.

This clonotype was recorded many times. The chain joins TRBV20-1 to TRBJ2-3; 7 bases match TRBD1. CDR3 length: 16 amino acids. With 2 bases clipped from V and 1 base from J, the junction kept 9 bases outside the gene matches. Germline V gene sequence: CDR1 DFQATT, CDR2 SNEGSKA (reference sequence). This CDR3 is CSARNRGIGGTDTQYF. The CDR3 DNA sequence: TGCAGTGCTAGAAACAGGGGTATAGGGGGCACAGATACGCAGTATTTT.